This is a list of T cell receptor beta chains from one sample in a study of graft-versus-host responses after intestinal transplantation. The assay was immunoSEQ multiplex PCR, and TCRdb's table has in-frame clones only and misses some. The data hold tens of thousands of clones, with 85% to 90% observed a single time. The sequencing here drew on PBMCs, taken 26 days after transplant. The receptors shown here come from a human patient who received an intestinal transplant, so some T cells may come from the graft donor. Each CDR3 is given with its conserved first and last residue. A D gene is named only where the DNA matches it firmly. Some rows mark clone size as missing; the rest say once, few, many or name a class of expanded clone.

abundance	v_gene	j_gene	d_gene	CDR3nt	CDR3aa
-	TRBV27	TRBJ2-7	TRBD2	TGTGCCAGCAGTTTAACGGGGGGATACGAGCAGTACTTC	CASSLTGGYEQYF
few	TRBV6-5	TRBJ1-4	-	TGTGCCAGCAGTGAGAGTGAAAAACTGTTTTTT	CASSESEKLFF
-	TRBV28	TRBJ1-5	-	TGTGCCACCCAATTCGGGGTTGATCAGCCCCAGCATTTT	CATQFGVDQPQHF
once	TRBV6-5	TRBJ1-2	-	TGTGCCAGCAGTGGGAGGGGGGAGCGGGGCTACACCTTC	CASSGRGERGYTF
-	TRBV5-8	TRBJ1-2	-	TGTGCCAGCAGCTTTGGGGGCGGCTACACCTTC	CASSFGGGYTF
-	TRBV5-6	TRBJ2-5	TRBD2	TGTGCCAGCAGCTATACTAGCGGGGCGGGGGAGTATGGGGCCCAGTACTTC	CASSYTSGAGEYGAQYF
-	TRBV15	TRBJ1-1	-	TGTGCCACCAGCAGAGAACCTACAGACACTGAAGCTTTCTTT	CATSREPTDTEAFF
once	TRBV6-5	TRBJ2-5	-	TGTGCCAGCAGAGCCACAGGGAAAGAGACCCAGTACTTC	CASRATGKETQYF
-	TRBV19	TRBJ2-2	-	TGTGCCAGTAGTATGGGGCTATCCACCGGGGAGCTGTTTTTT	CASSMGLSTGELFF
once	TRBV28	TRBJ2-3	-	TGTGCCAGCAGTTTCCGGGGGTCCTCCACAGATACGCAGTATTTT	CASSFRGSSTDTQYF
-	TRBV28	TRBJ1-2	TRBD1	TGTGCCAGCACGCAGGGGGCGCAGGACTATGGCTACACCTTC	CASTQGAQDYGYTF
-	TRBV11-2	TRBJ2-3	TRBD2	TGTGCCAGCAGCCGTGAACTAGCGGGGGTTGCAGATACGCAGTATTTT	CASSRELAGVADTQYF
-	TRBV5-4	TRBJ1-1	-	TGTGCCAGCAGCTTGGGTCTCACTGAAGCTTTCTTT	CASSLGLTEAFF
-	TRBV5-6	TRBJ1-5	TRBD1	TGTGCCAGCAGCTTGAAGACAGGGGGCAGTCAGCCCCAGCATTTT	CASSLKTGGSQPQHF
few	TRBV5-4	TRBJ1-4	-	TGTGCCAGCAGCTTGTTAGGGGTGGGAAATGAAAAACTGTTTTTT	CASSLLGVGNEKLFF
-	TRBV6-1	TRBJ2-1	-	TGTGCCAGCAGTTTCAGAGGACAGATCTACAATGAGCAGTTCTTC	CASSFRGQIYNEQFF
-	TRBV10-3	TRBJ2-5	-	TGTGCCATCAGTGATGCCACCTTGGGCCCCGAGGGAGAGACCCAGTACTTC	CAISDATLGPEGETQYF
-	TRBV18	TRBJ2-5	-	TGTGCCAGCTCCCCACTAGCTTTCCAAGAGACCCAGTACTTC	CASSPLAFQETQYF
-	TRBV6-1	TRBJ2-1	-	TGTGCCAGCAGTGAAGCTGGGGGGGCGCGGGACAATGAGCAGTTCTTC	CASSEAGGARDNEQFF
-	TRBV4-2	TRBJ2-7	TRBD1	TGTGCCAGCAGCCAGCCGGGACAGGGGGCGAGCGAGCAGTACTTC	CASSQPGQGASEQYF
-	TRBV28	TRBJ1-6	TRBD1	TGTGCCAGCACCCTGGGACAGTTCAATTCACCCCTCCACTTT	CASTLGQFNSPLHF
-	TRBV5-1	TRBJ2-2	TRBD1	TGCGCCAGCAAGACGACAGGGGGCGGCACCGGGGAGCTGTTTTTT	CASKTTGGGTGELFF
-	TRBV27	TRBJ2-5	-	TGTGCCAGCAGTTTATGGGCAGGCCAAGAGACCCAGTACTTC	CASSLWAGQETQYF
-	TRBV2	TRBJ1-5	-	TGTGCCAGCCACACCGACAGGTTCGATCAGCCCCAGCATTTT	CASHTDRFDQPQHF
few	TRBV6-6	TRBJ1-1	-	TGTGCCAGCAGTCCCCCGGGGAACACTGAAGCTTTCTTT	CASSPPGNTEAFF
-	TRBV18	TRBJ2-2	TRBD2	TGTGCCAGCTCATCCCTAACTAGCGGGAGTGCCGGGGAGCTGTTTTTT	CASSSLTSGSAGELFF
-	TRBV15	TRBJ1-5	-	TGTGCCACCAGCAGAGTTACGGGTAGCAATCAGCCCCAGCATTTT	CATSRVTGSNQPQHF
-	TRBV11-2	TRBJ2-1	-	TGTGCCAGCAGCTTACTACCGTACAATGAGCAGTTCTTC	CASSLLPYNEQFF
few	TRBV6-1	TRBJ1-4	-	TGTGCCAGCAGTGATACGGCAGGGGCGAGGGAAAAACTGTTTTTT	CASSDTAGAREKLFF
-	TRBV4-2	TRBJ1-5	-	TGTGCCAGCAGAATGGTGGGGGGAAGGGGCAATCAGCCCCAGCATTTT	CASRMVGGRGNQPQHF
-	TRBV5-6	TRBJ2-7	TRBD2	TGTGCCAGCAGGGGACTAGGGGGGCGCGAGCAGTACTTC	CASRGLGGREQYF
-	TRBV6-6	TRBJ2-5	-	TGTGCCAGCAGTTACTCCAAGACACCTCGGCAAGAGACCCAGTACTTC	CASSYSKTPRQETQYF
-	TRBV28	TRBJ2-4	-	TGTGCCAGCAGCCCCAACCCGACAGTAGCCAAAAACATTCAGTACTTC	CASSPNPTVAKNIQYF
-	TRBV7-9	TRBJ1-1	-	TGTGCCAGCAGCCCCCCGGGTGGGGGGATAAACACTGAAGCTTTCTTT	CASSPPGGGINTEAFF
-	TRBV2	TRBJ2-2	-	TGTGCCAGCACGATGCTTAGTTATCCCGGGGAGCTGTTTTTT	CASTMLSYPGELFF
-	TRBV7-9	TRBJ1-2	-	TGTGCCAGCAACTTCGGGGGGGGCGACTATGGCTACACCTTC	CASNFGGGDYGYTF
-	TRBV7-9	TRBJ1-2	-	TGTGCCAGCAGCTTAGGCCAGGGCGCGGCCTTC	CASSLGQGAAF
-	TRBV13	TRBJ2-1	TRBD2	TGTGCCAGCAGCTTACCCGGTTCTTGGCGGGGGGAGAATGAGCAGTTCTTC	CASSLPGSWRGENEQFF
-	TRBV7-7	TRBJ2-5	-	TGTGCTAGCAGCCCACCTGGGACACCCCCGATGCAAGAGACCCAGTACTTC	CASSPPGTPPMQETQYF
-	TRBV27	TRBJ2-1	TRBD2	TGTGCCAGCACTTGGCCCTCCCGGGACTATAAGCTAGTCTTC	CASTWPSRDYKLVF
-	TRBV7-2	TRBJ2-1	-	TGTGCCAGCAGCTCCCCCGGACATCGCAATGAGCAGTTCTTC	CASSSPGHRNEQFF
few	TRBV27	TRBJ2-3	-	TGTGCCAGCAGTTTATCCCCCCGGGATACGCAGTATTTT	CASSLSPRDTQYF
-	TRBV6-4	TRBJ2-1	TRBD2	TGTGCCAGCAGTGACGTAGCGGGGGGGCACAATGAGCAGTTCTTC	CASSDVAGGHNEQFF
few	TRBV28	TRBJ2-7	TRBD1	TGTGCCAGCAGGGGGGACAGTCCCTACGAGCAGTACTTC	CASRGDSPYEQYF
-	TRBV11-2	TRBJ2-1	TRBD2	TGTGCCAGCAGCGTCGGTACTAGCGGGGGATACAATGAGCAGTTCTTC	CASSVGTSGGYNEQFF
-	TRBV28	TRBJ2-2	TRBD2	TGTGCCAGCAAGGCGGGAGAAGCGAACACCGGGGAGCTGTTTTTT	CASKAGEANTGELFF